This T cell receptor (beta chain) was identified during a study of blood T cell repertoires in COVID-19. Study-level information: Both acute and convalescent COVID-19 samples were obtained from the United States, Italy and Spain.

Participant ages covered 18 to 89 years across around 22 US areas. Generated by immunoSEQ multiplex PCR, the TCRdb table keeps only in-frame clones and is missing some. The sample shows 200,000 to 300,000 clones, around 89% of them seen only once. The CDR3 sequence is 12 residues long. Germline V gene data show CDR1 as MGHDK and CDR2 as SYGVNS. V was trimmed by 4 bases and J by 8 bases, leaving 9 bases between them. This receptor was taken from a woman aged 40 to 49 with acute COVID-19. Sequencing was performed on PBMCs or T cells enriched from blood (not recorded which). The V and J genes are TRBV25-1 and TRBJ2-1; D is uncertain. Here the CDR3 reads CASSGAGYEQFF. The CDR3, as DNA: TGTGCCAGCAGTGGGGCCGGCTATGAGCAGTTCTTC.